This T cell receptor (beta chain) was captured by sequencing in a study of identical twins. CDR1 LNHDA and CDR2 SQIVND come from the germline V gene (reference sequence). Trimming removed 3 bases from V and 3 bases from J, with 12 bases in between. This CDR3 comprises 14 residues. In the case of this clonotype: Its antigen is undetermined.

Study outcomes and limitations: Because invariant MAIT and iNKT cells could be present, zero-insertion analyses could be partly confounded. Twins' excess sharing was less marked for out-of-frame beta sequences. With abundant cord blood beta clonotypes, insertions were fewer; memory repertoires showed no such pattern.

TCRdb reprocessed the 5' RACE reads with MiXCR, giving one entry per CDR3 protein. The sample has hundreds of thousands of distinct CDR3 sequences; 8% to 9% are singletons. Another study also made use of these data, one on yellow fever vaccine responses in identical twins. That work states: Twins' vaccine T cell responses reportedly seemed partly convergent and partly personalized.

The rearrangement uses TRBV19 and TRBJ2-7; D ambiguous. Source material: memory (CD45RO+) T cells sorted from blood. This TCR was recovered from a woman in her late teens or twenties in good health. CDR3 nucleotide sequence: TGTGCCAGTAGTATGGCCCTCACTCGCTACGAGCAGTACTTC. This encodes CASSMALTRYEQYF.